This is a list of T cell receptor beta chains from one sample in a study of CD8+CD57+ T cells in acquired aplastic anemia. TCRdb re-called the reads through MiXCR, storing one row per CDR3 protein. The data contain 150,000 or so distinct CDR3 sequences, 40% to 55% of them singletons. Sequencing input: sorted CD4+, CD8+, or CD8+CD57+ T cells (not recorded which) from PBMCs. Receptors were obtained from a human donor with aplastic anemia. Both conserved end residues are part of each CDR3. Each record gives: D gene, J gene, V gene, clone size, CDR3 protein, CDR3 DNA. A D gene is named only where the DNA matches it firmly. Size tells how often a clone was seen (once, few, many) or the class of an expanded clone, and some rows leave it out.

TRBD1	TRBJ1-5	TRBV4-1	many	CASSQEDRVIGFQPQHF	TGCGCCAGCAGCCAAGAGGACAGGGTAATTGGGTTTCAGCCCCAGCATTTT
TRBD2	TRBJ2-1	TRBV10-3	many	CAISDSSGGAGDEQFF	TGTGCCATCAGTGATTCGAGCGGGGGGGCCGGGGATGAGCAGTTCTTC
TRBD2	TRBJ2-5	TRBV5-1	many	CASSLRLAGEVETQYF	TGCGCCAGCAGCCTCCGACTAGCGGGCGAAGTAGAGACCCAGTACTTC
-	TRBJ1-2	TRBV10-2	-	CASSDRAGLAGYTF	TGCGCCAGCAGTGACCGGGCTGGTCTGGCTGGCTACACCTTC
TRBD1	TRBJ2-7	TRBV29-1	-	CSVRGQASYEQYF	TGCAGCGTAAGGGGACAGGCATCCTACGAGCAGTACTTC
TRBD2	TRBJ2-7	TRBV10-3	-	CAISEGTSSYEQYF	TGTGCCATCAGTGAAGGGACTAGCTCCTACGAGCAGTACTTC
-	TRBJ1-5	TRBV6-2/TRBV6-3	many	CASGEAGDQPQHF	TGTGCCAGTGGAGAGGCCGGGGATCAGCCCCAGCATTTT
TRBD1	TRBJ2-3	TRBV24-1	few	CATRPGTGMYF	TGTGCCACCCGTCCCGGGACAGGGATGTATTTT
TRBD2	TRBJ2-5	TRBV11-1	-	CASSLVRLAGAFAGREETQYF	TGTGCCAGCAGCTTAGTGAGGTTAGCGGGGGCCTTCGCTGGCCGTGAAGAGACCCAGTACTTC
-	TRBJ1-1	TRBV7-8	-	CASSLRGENTEAFF	TGTGCCAGCAGCTTAAGGGGCGAGAACACTGAAGCTTTCTTT
-	TRBJ2-5	TRBV24-1	-	CATSDLIQGGETQYF	TGTGCCACCAGTGATTTGATACAGGGTGGGGAGACCCAGTACTTC
TRBD1	TRBJ2-7	TRBV15	-	CATSTRDGTGSYEQYF	TGTGCCACCAGCACGAGGGACGGGACAGGCAGTTACGAGCAGTACTTC
-	TRBJ1-6	TRBV5-4	many	CASSLVRGVGSPLHF	TGTGCCAGCAGCTTGGTGCGGGGGGTTGGGTCACCCCTCCACTTT
TRBD2	TRBJ2-2	TRBV2	-	CASKLAASGELFF	TGTGCCAGCAAACTAGCGGCTTCCGGGGAGCTGTTTTTT
TRBD1	TRBJ2-2	TRBV10-2	many	CASTDRVNTGELFF	TGCGCCAGCACCGACAGGGTCAACACCGGGGAGCTGTTTTTT
TRBD1	TRBJ1-2	TRBV7-9	few	CASSQGTGYGYTF	TGTGCCAGCAGCCAGGGGACAGGTTATGGCTACACCTTC
TRBD1	TRBJ1-1	TRBV29-1	few	CSVETGVGTEAFF	TGCAGCGTTGAGACAGGGGTCGGAACTGAAGCTTTCTTT
TRBD2	TRBJ2-7	TRBV5-4	once	CASRLDGSGGAYEQYF	TGTGCCAGCAGACTGGACGGTAGCGGGGGGGCCTACGAGCAGTACTTC
TRBD2	TRBJ2-7	TRBV7-2	many	CASSLAESSGGLYYEQYF	TGTGCCAGCAGCTTAGCGGAGAGTAGCGGGGGGCTCTACTACGAGCAGTACTTC
-	TRBJ2-3	TRBV2	-	CASSEYVGRTDTQYF	TGTGCCAGCAGTGAATATGTGGGCCGCACAGATACGCAGTATTTT
TRBD1	TRBJ1-1	TRBV5-1	many	CASSWTGENTEAFF	TGCGCCAGCAGCTGGACAGGGGAGAACACTGAAGCTTTCTTT
-	TRBJ1-5	TRBV20-1	-	CSASPTGNQPQHF	TGCAGTGCCTCCCCCACGGGCAATCAGCCCCAGCATTTT
TRBD2	TRBJ2-1	TRBV12-3/TRBV12-4	many	CASSTSGGYNEQFF	TGTGCCAGCAGTACTAGCGGGGGCTACAATGAGCAGTTCTTC
TRBD1	TRBJ2-7	TRBV2	few	CASSEIGQGDYEQYF	TGTGCCAGCAGCGAAATCGGACAGGGAGACTACGAGCAGTACTTC
-	TRBJ2-7	TRBV3-1	-	CASSQAAGALREQYF	TGTGCCAGCAGCCAAGCCGCAGGGGCCCTGAGGGAGCAGTACTTC
TRBD1	TRBJ1-4	TRBV27	-	CASKGQGAWEKLFF	TGTGCCAGCAAGGGACAGGGGGCCTGGGAAAAACTGTTTTTT
-	TRBJ1-1	TRBV10-3	-	CAISGRLDNEAFF	TGTGCCATCAGTGGGAGGTTGGACAATGAAGCTTTCTTT
-	TRBJ2-3	TRBV4-3	many	CASSQDLGDTQYF	TGCGCCAGCAGCCAAGATCTTGGCGATACGCAGTATTTT
-	TRBJ2-5	TRBV20-1	many	CSAGRGGVQETQYF	TGCAGTGCTGGGCGGGGCGGGGTCCAAGAGACCCAGTACTTC
TRBD2	TRBJ2-5	TRBV24-1	many	CATRGLAETQYF	TGTGCCACCAGGGGACTAGCGGAGACCCAGTACTTC
-	TRBJ2-7	TRBV10-1	few	CASSDVASPLFDWVVWGEQYF	TGCGCCAGCAGTGACGTGGCTAGCCCTCTGTTCGACTGGGTAGTCTGGGGCGAGCAGTACTTC
TRBD2	TRBJ2-7	TRBV19	-	CASSIGGLAYEQYF	TGTGCCAGTAGTATAGGAGGACTAGCCTACGAGCAGTACTTC
-	TRBJ1-4	TRBV20-1	-	CSASNDLGGPTNEKLFF	TGCAGTGCCAGCAATGACTTAGGGGGGCCAACTAATGAAAAACTGTTTTTT
-	TRBJ1-3	TRBV2	once	CASSDGSVLPNTIYF	TGTGCCAGCAGTGATGGGAGCGTTTTGCCAAACACCATATATTTT
-	TRBJ2-5	TRBV29-1	many	CSVVRSQETQYF	TGCAGCGTTGTGAGGAGCCAAGAGACCCAGTACTTC
-	TRBJ1-1	TRBV15	few	CATRGPGTEAFF	TGTGCCACCAGGGGCCCGGGGACTGAAGCTTTCTTT
TRBD1	TRBJ2-1	TRBV7-3	-	CASRKGTGDFSEQFF	TGTGCCAGCAGGAAGGGGACAGGGGATTTTAGTGAGCAGTTCTTC
TRBD1	TRBJ2-5	TRBV3-1	-	CASSQGTGLGEETQYF	TGTGCCAGCAGCCAGGGGACAGGGTTGGGGGAAGAGACCCAGTACTTC
TRBD1	TRBJ1-2	TRBV14	many	CASSQHLPGQGDGYTF	TGTGCCAGCAGCCAGCACCTACCGGGACAGGGGGATGGCTACACCTTC
-	TRBJ2-3	TRBV6-1	many	CASSGGQSSDTQYF	TGTGCCAGCAGTGGAGGACAGTCTTCAGATACGCAGTATTTT
-	TRBJ2-7	TRBV10-2	few	CASSQSGSYEQYF	TGCGCCAGCAGCCAGTCGGGGTCCTACGAGCAGTACTTC
TRBD2	TRBJ2-3	TRBV2	-	CASSTGTSIDTQYF	TGTGCCAGCAGTACCGGGACTAGCATAGATACGCAGTATTTT
-	TRBJ1-5	TRBV15	-	CATSRGTTKETQHF	TGTGCCACCAGCAGGGGGACTACCAAAGAGACCCAGCATTTT
TRBD1	TRBJ1-6	TRBV10-3	many	CAISEPGTGNSPLHF	TGTGCCATCAGTGAACCCGGGACAGGCAATTCACCCCTCCACTTT
-	TRBJ2-2	TRBV15	-	CATSGGLYTGELFF	TGTGCCACCAGCGGGGGGCTGTACACCGGGGAGCTGTTTTTT
-	TRBJ2-5	TRBV19	many	CASTDGGGAQETQYF	TGTGCCAGTACCGATGGAGGAGGGGCGCAAGAGACCCAGTACTTC
-	TRBJ2-3	TRBV7-3	many	CASSPGVLGLTDTQYF	TGTGCCAGCAGCCCCGGGGTATTGGGACTCACAGATACGCAGTATTTT
TRBD1	TRBJ1-5	TRBV15	-	CATSVGRGGGQPQHF	TGTGCCACCAGCGTTGGGAGAGGGGGCGGACAGCCCCAGCATTTT
TRBD2	TRBJ2-2	TRBV14	-	CASSQTSGGNTGELFF	TGTGCCAGCAGCCAGACTAGCGGGGGGAACACCGGGGAGCTGTTTTTT
TRBD2	TRBJ2-1	TRBV12-3/TRBV12-4	-	CASSRRLAESPYNEQFF	TGTGCCAGCAGCCGCCGACTAGCAGAGTCCCCCTACAATGAGCAGTTCTTC
-	TRBJ2-1	TRBV6-2/TRBV6-3	-	CASSPGVAGEQFF	TGTGCCAGCAGTCCCGGAGTGGCGGGTGAGCAGTTCTTC
TRBD2	TRBJ2-5	TRBV9	many	CASSVGGTNQETQYF	TGTGCCAGCAGCGTAGGAGGGACTAACCAAGAGACCCAGTACTTC
TRBD1	TRBJ1-5	TRBV4-2	many	CASSHVWDSSNQPQHF	TGTGCCAGCAGCCACGTATGGGACAGTAGCAATCAGCCCCAGCATTTT
-	TRBJ2-1	TRBV5-1	few	CASSGLPGAQGNEQFF	TGCGCCAGCAGCGGATTGCCGGGGGCTCAAGGGAATGAGCAGTTCTTC
-	TRBJ1-1	TRBV4-1	-	CASSHNRGMNTEAFF	TGCGCCAGCAGCCACAACCGGGGCATGAACACTGAAGCTTTCTTT
-	TRBJ2-2	TRBV24-1	-	CATSVGPNTGELFF	TGTGCCACCAGTGTGGGACCGAACACCGGGGAGCTGTTTTTT
TRBD1	TRBJ1-1	TRBV6-5	-	CASSSQGADTEAFF	TGTGCCAGCAGTTCACAGGGGGCCGATACTGAAGCTTTCTTT
TRBD1	TRBJ1-2	TRBV12-3/TRBV12-4	many	CASSRDRVYGYTF	TGTGCCAGCAGCCGGGACAGGGTCTATGGCTACACCTTC
-	TRBJ1-5	TRBV2	many	CASTIWGNQPQHF	TGTGCCAGCACCATCTGGGGCAATCAGCCCCAGCATTTT